A single sample gave rise to the 27 T cell receptor beta chains below, sequenced in a study of response to subunit inactivated influenza vaccine. TCRdb analysed the RT-PCR reads with MiXCR anew, one entry per CDR3 protein. The data hold approximately 490,000 distinct CDR3 sequences, with approximately 7.7% observed a single time. The starting material was PBMCs from blood, obtained around 25 months after vaccination. These TCRs come from a man in his fifties or sixties who received an inactivated influenza vaccine.

This clonotype has only a few counts. V and J are TRBV5-1 and TRBJ2-5; 9 nucleotides match TRBD1. The junction had 10 bases not matched to a gene; V was cut back by 0 bases and J by 10 bases. There are 15 residues in the CDR3. Germline CDR1 reads SGHRS; CDR2 reads YFSETQ. The CDR3 protein is CASSLETGTGSGQYF. The CDR3 nucleotides are TGCGCCAGCAGCTTGGAGACTGGGACAGGGAGCGGCCAGTACTTC.

This clonotype was picked up a small number of times. V gene TRBV7-2 combines with J gene TRBJ1-2, with TRBD1 as a possible D gene (6 bases). CDR3 length equals 12 residues. The germline V gene encodes CDR1 SGHTA and CDR2 FQGNSA. The ends were cut back, 4 bases at V and 6 bases at J, with 9 bases in the middle. The CDR3 is CASSYHRDGYTF. The CDR3 coding sequence is TGTGCCAGCAGCTACCACAGGGATGGCTACACCTTC.

The chain is built from TRBV5-5 and TRBJ2-1; 7 nucleotides line up with TRBD1. Germline lookup yields CDR1 SGHKS and CDR2 YYEKEE (reference sequence). Trimming at V came to 4 bases and at J to 9 bases, leaving 19 bases not matched to a gene. The CDR3 extends over 17 amino acids. Here the CDR3 reads CASSPGPGTATWGEQFF. The CDR3 nucleotides are TGTGCCAGCAGCCCTGGGCCCGGGACAGCTACCTGGGGTGAGCAGTTCTTC. The variable domain in full, with the rest retrieved from reference TRBV5-5 and TRBJ2-1, is DAGVTQSPTHLIKTRGQQVTLRCSPISGHKSVSWYQQVLGQGPQFIFQYYEKEERGRGNFPDRFSARQFPNYSSELNVNALLLGDSALYLCASSPGPGTATWGEQFFGPGTRLTVL.

The rearrangement links TRBV20-1 to TRBJ2-5, with 14 bases that match TRBD2. J was trimmed by 2 bases and V by 0 bases; bases with no gene match: 2. The CDR3 is 16 amino acids. Germline values: CDR1 DFQATT, CDR2 SNEGSKA (reference sequence). The CDR3 DNA reads TGCAGTGCTAGAGAGGGACTAGCGGGGGCTCAAGAGACCCAGTACTTC. Its protein is CSAREGLAGAQETQYF.

This clonotype has just a few counts. The V gene is TRBV28, the J gene TRBJ2-4, with no clear D. Trimming shortened V by 2 bases and J by 0 bases, and 11 bases separated the two germline ends. This CDR3 is built from 16 residues. CDR1 MDHEN and CDR2 SYDVKM come from the germline V gene. CDR3 loop: CASSLGTSIAKNIQYF. The CDR3 DNA reads TGTGCCAGCAGTTTAGGTACATCCATAGCCAAAAACATTCAGTACTTC.

The chain employs TRBV20-1 and TRBJ2-7, with 13 bases aligning to TRBD2. Unmatched junction bases numbered 5, after V lost 5 bases and J lost 4 bases. The germline V gene has CDR1 DFQATT and CDR2 SNEGSKA (reference sequence). This CDR3 is built from 14 residues. The CDR3 DNA is TGCAGTGCTCAAGGGACTAGCGGGATGTACGAGCAGTACTTC. The encoded protein is CSAQGTSGMYEQYF.

This clonotype was seen many times. The gene calls are TRBV15 and TRBJ1-4; D is unresolved. Trimming removed 0 bases at V and 8 bases at J, with 13 bases between. From germline, CDR1 is LNHNV and CDR2 YYDKDF (reference sequence). CDR3 size: 15 residues. The CDR3 is CATSRDLRTTEKLFF. For the CDR3, the DNA is TGTGCCACCAGCAGAGATTTGCGGACGACGGAAAAACTGTTTTTT.

This clonotype was counted a few times. The chain uses TRBV7-3 and TRBJ2-2; D not resolved. V was pared by 5 bases and J by 8 bases, with 12 bases between. The CDR3 is 13 amino acids. Germline loops: CDR1 SGHTA, CDR2 FQGTGA. The DNA for the CDR3 is TGTGCCAGCAGCCCGTCGCTTGGGGGGGAGCTGTTTTTT. This translates into CASSPSLGGELFF.

This clonotype was seen repeatedly, ten times or more. This rearrangement joins TRBV6-2 or TRBV6-3 to TRBJ2-7; tentative D call: TRBD2 (6 bases). The CDR3 sequence is 16 residues long. Germline V gene lookup returns CDR1 MNHEY and CDR2 SVGEGT. The V and J ends lost 0 bases and 5 bases respectively, with 17 bases between them. The CDR3 reads CASSYSLGGTVDEQYF. CDR3 nucleotide sequence: TGTGCCAGCAGTTACTCGCTTGGCGGGACTGTGGACGAGCAGTACTTC.

V and J are TRBV5-1 and TRBJ2-3, with 10 bases that match TRBD2. CDR3 length: 16 residues. The trim removed 4 bases at V and 0 bases at J, leaving 5 bases unmatched. Looked up from germline, CDR1 is SGHRS and CDR2 is YFSETQ. The CDR3 DNA is TGCGCCAGCAGCATCGGACTAGCGGCCAGCACAGATACGCAGTATTTT. It yields the protein CASSIGLAASTDTQYF.

This clonotype was recorded at least ten times. V is TRBV5-8 and J is TRBJ2-2, with D unresolved. This CDR3 contains 13 residues. Trimming took 6 bases from V and 5 from J, leaving 11 bases between them. The V gene's germline CDR1 is SGHTS and CDR2 YDEGEE. The CDR3 sequence is CASTLRSTGELFF. Written as DNA, the CDR3 is TGTGCCAGCACCTTAAGGAGTACCGGGGAGCTGTTTTTT.

This clonotype was picked up many times. The chain carries TRBV27 and TRBJ1-2, with a possible D match to TRBD1 (5 bases). V was cut by 6 bases and J by 0 bases, with 14 bases left in between. The CDR3 runs 15 residues. Germline values: CDR1 MNHEY, CDR2 SMNVEV (reference sequence). The CDR3 nucleotides read TGTGCCAGCAGATCAGGGTTTGCTTCTAACTATGGCTACACCTTC. It translates to CASRSGFASNYGYTF.

This clonotype was observed many times. The rearrangement uses TRBV5-1 and TRBJ2-5; 8 bases fit TRBD2. The CDR3 has 14 residues. V trimming: 5 bases; J trimming: 3 bases; junction bases outside the gene matches: 6. CDR1 and CDR2 from the germline V gene are SGHRS and YFSETQ. The CDR3 loop reads CASSPGTSKETQYF. CDR3 DNA: TGCGCCAGCAGTCCCGGGACTAGTAAAGAGACCCAGTACTTC.

About this clonotype: Given a much more abundant clone one base away, this may be a read error. CDR3 DNA: TGTGCCAGCGGCCGACAGAACTATGGCTACACCTTC. Encoded protein: CASGRQNYGYTF. The rearrangement uses TRBV9 and TRBJ1-2; tentative D call: TRBD1 (5 bases). V gave up 7 bases and J gave up 2 bases, with 9 bases separating them. Germline assignment: CDR1 SGDLS and CDR2 YYNGEE. CDR3 length: 12 residues. The variable domain in full, with the rest retrieved from reference TRBV9 and TRBJ1-2, is DSGVTQTPKHLITATGQRVTLRCSPRSGDLSVYWYQQSLDQGLQFLIQYYNGEERAKGNILERFSAQQFPDLHSELNLSSLELGDSALYFCASGRQNYGYTFGSGTRLTVV.

This clonotype was counted only a few times. J is TRBJ2-5 and V is TRBV24-1; a possible D gene is TRBD1 (5 bases). From germline, CDR1 is KGHDR and CDR2 SFDVKD. V lost 1 base and J lost 2, with 13 bases in between. The CDR3 has 16 amino acids. The CDR3 region has the DNA TGTGCCACCAGTGATTTAGGGGTCAGCCAACAAGAGACCCAGTACTTC. It specifies CATSDLGVSQQETQYF.

The V and J genes are TRBV4-3 and TRBJ2-1; D is perhaps TRBD2 (5 bases). The germline V gene has CDR1 LGHNA and CDR2 YSLEER. This CDR3 is 13 amino acids long. Trimming cost V 1 base and J 10 bases, with 11 bases left between them. The CDR3 DNA reads as TGCGCCAGCAGCCAAGGAGAAGGCGGGGAGCAGTTCTTC. Translating gives CASSQGEGGEQFF.

This clonotype was detected a few times. This chain connects TRBV3-1 to TRBJ2-7; unclear D gene. V lost 5 bases and J lost 6, with 14 bases in between. The CDR3 is made up of 13 amino acids. CDR1 is LGHDT and CDR2 is YNNKEL in the germline V gene (reference sequence). This chain's CDR3 is CASSFKPLSEQYF. The CDR3 DNA is TGTGCCAGCAGCTTCAAACCGCTCAGCGAGCAGTACTTC.

The J gene is TRBJ2-1, the V gene TRBV7-2; 7 bases match TRBD2. Unmatched junction bases numbered 9, after V lost 1 base and J lost 6 bases. The germline V gene encodes CDR1 SGHTA and CDR2 FQGNSA. The CDR3 length is 16 residues. The CDR3 DNA is TGTGCCAGCAGCTTAGGGGGGGGTTTGAGTTCCAATGAGCAGTTCTTC. This gives the protein CASSLGGGLSSNEQFF.

The rearrangement links TRBV7-2 to TRBJ1-1; D possibly corresponds to TRBD1 (5 bases). CDR1 is SGHTA and CDR2 is FQGNSA in the germline V gene. CDR3 length equals 13 residues. Trimming removed 2 bases at V and 10 bases at J, with 14 bases between. The chain's CDR3 is CASSLTGRVGAFF. The CDR3 nucleotides are TGTGCCAGCAGCTTAACAGGCCGTGTTGGAGCTTTCTTT.

The CDR3 sequence is CASSYTTGQGAGGNQPQHF. DNA for the CDR3: TGTGCCAGCAGTTATACCACGGGACAGGGGGCAGGGGGCAATCAGCCCCAGCATTTT. V and J are TRBV6-2 or TRBV6-3 and TRBJ1-5, with 12 bases lining up with TRBD1. The germline V gene encodes CDR1 MNHEY and CDR2 SVGEGT. Unmatched junction bases numbered 11, after V lost 3 bases and J lost 2 bases. The CDR3 spans 19 residues.

This clonotype was detected only a few times. The rearrangement uses TRBV5-1 and TRBJ2-3, with 7 bases that match TRBD2. CDR3 size: 15 residues. CDR1 and CDR2 from the germline V gene are SGHRS and YFSETQ. V shed 3 bases, J shed 2 bases, and the junction held 6 bases outside the gene matches. For the CDR3, the DNA is TGCGCCAGCAGCTCGACTAGCCGAAACACAGATACGCAGTATTTT. It specifies CASSSTSRNTDTQYF.

This clonotype was counted ten times or more. The V call is TRBV20-1, the J call TRBJ1-2; 9 positions match TRBD1. The trim removed 6 bases at V and 5 bases at J, leaving 13 bases unmatched. This CDR3 has 15 amino acids. The V gene's germline CDR1 is DFQATT and CDR2 SNEGSKA (reference sequence). CDR3 sequence: CSATPPGQGGYGYTF. The CDR3 nucleotides are TGCAGTGCCACTCCTCCGGGACAGGGAGGGTATGGCTACACCTTC.

The chain uses TRBV6-5 and TRBJ2-2; 8 bases fit TRBD2. Germline V gene lookup returns CDR1 MNHEY and CDR2 SVGAGI. The CDR3 is made up of 15 amino acids. V dropped 4 bases and J dropped 1; count of bases not matched to a gene: 2. CDR3 amino acids: CASSSGLGNTGELFF. In DNA, the CDR3 is TGTGCCAGCAGTTCGGGACTAGGGAACACCGGGGAGCTGTTTTTT.

The V gene is TRBV4-3, the J gene TRBJ2-4; the match to TRBD2 covers 7 bases. The CDR3 sequence is 17 residues long. Germline CDR1 is LGHNA and CDR2 is YSLEER. V trimming: 0 bases; J trimming: 2 bases; junction bases outside the gene matches: 7. The CDR3 sequence is CASSQDLGGGPKNIQYF. The CDR3 DNA reads TGCGCCAGCAGCCAAGATTTGGGGGGAGGGCCCAAAAACATTCAGTACTTC.

A few counts support this clonotype. The chain uses TRBV6-1 and TRBJ2-5, with D unclear. Germline V CDR1 and CDR2: MNHNS, SASEGT. Trimming left V 7 bases short and J 5 bases short, with 14 bases between. The CDR3 sequence is 13 residues long. CDR3: CASTPAVGETQYF. In nucleotides, the CDR3 is TGTGCCAGCACCCCGGCGGTTGGCGAGACCCAGTACTTC.

For this clonotype: One junction end disagrees with the germline gene, perhaps due to a read error. The chain uses TRBV20-1 and TRBJ2-3; 12 nucleotides align to TRBD2. The CDR3 sequence is 17 residues long. Germline CDR1 is DFQATT and CDR2 is SNEGSKA (reference sequence). The CDR3 sequence is CNARGQGLAGPLDTQYF. In nucleotides, the CDR3 is TGCAATGCTAGAGGACAGGGACTAGCGGGCCCCTTGGATACGCAGTATTTT.

This CDR3 is CAWSMGNTIYF. CDR3 nucleotides: TGTGCCTGGAGTATGGGAAACACCATATATTTT. The gene calls are TRBV30 and TRBJ1-3, with unresolved D. The CDR3 is made up of 11 amino acids. The V gene's germline CDR1 is GTSNPN and CDR2 SVGIG (reference sequence). The V gene lost 2 bases and the J gene lost 4 bases, with 3 bases spanning the gap.